What follows are 5 T cell receptor beta chains derived from one specimen sequenced in a study of OX40 agonist ivuxolimab in advanced cancers. The assay was immunoSEQ multiplex PCR, and TCRdb's table has in-frame clones only and misses some. The table lists tens of thousands of clones, approximately 88% of them singletons. The sequences come from CD4+ or CD8+ T cells sorted from blood, collected in a trial of the OX40 agonist ivuxolimab. These receptors were taken from an adult with an advanced solid tumor such as melanoma, head and neck, liver or kidney cancer.

This rearrangement joins TRBV7-6 to TRBJ2-1; 10 bases align to TRBD2. Trimming at V came to 2 bases and at J to 5 bases, leaving 6 bases not matched to a gene. Per germline, CDR1 SGHVS and CDR2 FNYEAQ. The CDR3 runs 16 residues. In nucleotides, the CDR3 is TGTGCCAGCAGCTTACCCGGACTAGCGGCTGACAATGAGCAGTTCTTC. This sequence encodes CASSLPGLAADNEQFF.

In DNA, the CDR3 is TGCGCCAGCAGCACTGGACAGGGAGCTCCAGTGTTTTTT. Protein: CASSTGQGAPVFF. The chain employs TRBV4-3 and TRBJ1-4; TRBD1 aligns across 8 bases. This CDR3 has 13 amino acids. Per germline, CDR1 LGHNA and CDR2 YSLEER. After removal of 5 bases from V and 15 bases from J, the junction contained 11 bases not matched to a gene.

The rearrangement uses TRBV6-1 and TRBJ2-3; 9 bases agree with TRBD2. Per the germline V gene, CDR1 is MNHNS and CDR2 is SASEGT. Germline trimming cut 4 bases from V and 0 bases from J; bases unmatched to any gene: 5. The CDR3 runs 16 residues. The CDR3 region is CASSARGGESTDTQYF. CDR3 nucleotides: TGTGCCAGCAGTGCGCGGGGGGGGGAGAGCACAGATACGCAGTATTTT.

The V gene is TRBV9, the J gene TRBJ2-7, with no clear D. CDR3 size: 15 residues. The ends were cut back, 0 bases at V and 3 bases at J, with 13 bases in the middle. CDR1 is SGDLS, CDR2 YYNGEE, per germline. The CDR3: CASSVAGDWVYEQYF. CDR3 DNA sequence: TGTGCCAGCAGCGTAGCTGGTGACTGGGTCTACGAGCAGTACTTC.

The V and J genes are TRBV7-2 and TRBJ1-1; no reliable D call. CDR1 is SGHTA, CDR2 FQGNSA, per germline. The germline V and J ends were trimmed by 5 bases and 8 bases, with 15 bases remaining between them. The CDR3 length is 13 residues. CDR3 protein: CASSPAPGLEAFF. DNA of the CDR3: TGTGCCAGCAGCCCGGCTCCGGGCCTCGAAGCTTTCTTT. Variable domain in full (rest from reference TRBV7-2 and TRBJ1-1): GAGVSQSPSNKVTEKGKDVELRCDPISGHTALYWYRQSLGQGLEFLIYFQGNSAPDKSGLPSDRFSAERTGGSVSTLTIQRTQQEDSAVYLCASSPAPGLEAFFGQGTRLTVV.